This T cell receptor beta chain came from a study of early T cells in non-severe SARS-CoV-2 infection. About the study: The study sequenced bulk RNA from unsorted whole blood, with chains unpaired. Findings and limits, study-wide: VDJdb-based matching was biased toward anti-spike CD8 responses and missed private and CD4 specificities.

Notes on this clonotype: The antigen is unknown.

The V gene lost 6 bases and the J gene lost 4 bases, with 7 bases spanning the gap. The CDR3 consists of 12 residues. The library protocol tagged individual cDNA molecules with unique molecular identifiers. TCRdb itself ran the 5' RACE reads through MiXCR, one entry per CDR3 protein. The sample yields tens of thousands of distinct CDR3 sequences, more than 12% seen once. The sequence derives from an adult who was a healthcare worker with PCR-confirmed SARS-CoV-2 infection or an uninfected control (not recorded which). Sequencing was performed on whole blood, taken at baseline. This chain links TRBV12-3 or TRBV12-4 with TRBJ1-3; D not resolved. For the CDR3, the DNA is TGTGCCAGCAGATTTGCCGGAAACACCATATATTTT. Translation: CASRFAGNTIYF.